The T cell receptor delta chain under discussion was sequenced for a study of γδ T cells in repeated Plasmodium falciparum infection. Study information: Four controlled malaria infections with P. falciparum NF54 spanned around 91 weeks.

This clone was detected only a few times. A read error likely explains why the TCRdb protein, taken from a much larger clone, differs from this DNA's translation at residue 11; the protein shown is translated from the DNA. TCRdb re-identified clones in the multiplex PCR reads via CATT. The repertoire includes 80,000 to 95,000 delta-chain clones, 1.4% of them detected once, and about 10% sits in the top ten. This clonotype originated in a pool of human donors (malaria-infected and uninfected, not separated). Sequencing used gamma-delta T cells from blood.

The CDR3 spells CALGKGSSYIYYGGYAYSYTDKLIF. The CDR3 DNA reads TGTGCTCTTGGGAAGGGGAGTTCCTACATCTATTATGGGGGATACGCTTACTCCTACACCGATAAACTCATCTTT. The chain links TRDV1 to TRDJ1; 11 bases map to TRDD3. This CDR3 is built from 25 residues. With V trimmed by 5 bases and J by 0 bases, 32 bases remained unmatched. CDR1 is TSWWSYY, CDR2 QGS, per germline.